This record covers a single T cell receptor (beta chain). Participant-reported clinical history was the basis for cohort assignment. The entry originates in a study of blood T cell repertoires in COVID-19. Whole-study context: Acute and convalescent COVID-19 samples came from the United States, Italy and Spain. From T cells, B-cell-depleted T cells, or PBMCs came the material, which was cDNA or gDNA.

Sequenced by immunoSEQ multiplex PCR; TCRdb stores in-frame clones only, minus some. Altogether approximately 230,000 clones are present, about 80% being singletons, with the ten largest covering about 15%. Losses at the gene ends were 7 bases for V and 5 bases for J; bases not matched to a gene: 5. This CDR3 comprises 13 residues. The V gene's germline CDR1 is MDHEN and CDR2 SYDVKM. The clonotype originates from a man aged 40-49 years who had recovered from COVID-19. Sequenced material: PBMCs or T cells enriched from blood (not recorded which). The chain combines TRBV28 with TRBJ2-3, with 8 bases that match TRBD2. The CDR3 protein is CASTPGLEDTQYF. For the CDR3, the DNA is TGTGCCAGCACACCGGGACTAGAAGATACGCAGTATTTT.